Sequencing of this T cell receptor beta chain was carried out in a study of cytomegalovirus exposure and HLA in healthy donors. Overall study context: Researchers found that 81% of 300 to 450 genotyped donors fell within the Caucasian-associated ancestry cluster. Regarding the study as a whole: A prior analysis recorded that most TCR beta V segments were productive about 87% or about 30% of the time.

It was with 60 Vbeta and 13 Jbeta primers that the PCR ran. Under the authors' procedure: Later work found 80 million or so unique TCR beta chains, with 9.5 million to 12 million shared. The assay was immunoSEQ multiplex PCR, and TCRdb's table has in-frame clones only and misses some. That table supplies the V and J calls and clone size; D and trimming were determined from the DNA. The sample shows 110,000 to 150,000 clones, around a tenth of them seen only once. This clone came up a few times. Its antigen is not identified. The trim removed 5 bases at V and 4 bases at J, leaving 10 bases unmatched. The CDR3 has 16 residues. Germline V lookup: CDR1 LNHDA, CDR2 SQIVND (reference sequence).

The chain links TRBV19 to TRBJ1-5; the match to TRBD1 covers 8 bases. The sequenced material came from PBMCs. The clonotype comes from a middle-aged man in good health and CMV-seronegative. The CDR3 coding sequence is TGTGCCAGTAGTTCGGGATCCTACAGGGGGAATCAGCCCCAGCATTTT. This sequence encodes CASSSGSYRGNQPQHF.